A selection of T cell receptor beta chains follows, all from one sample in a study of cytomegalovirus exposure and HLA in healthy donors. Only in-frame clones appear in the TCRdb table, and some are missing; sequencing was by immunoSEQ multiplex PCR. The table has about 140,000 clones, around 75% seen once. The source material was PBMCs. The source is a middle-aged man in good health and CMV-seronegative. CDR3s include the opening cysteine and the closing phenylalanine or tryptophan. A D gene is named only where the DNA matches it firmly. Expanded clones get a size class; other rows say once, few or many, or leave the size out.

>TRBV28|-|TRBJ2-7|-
CASSYPALEQYF
TGTGCCAGCAGCTACCCCGCGCTCGAGCAGTACTTC
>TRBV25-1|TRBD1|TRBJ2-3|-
CASSDRGTGLTDTQYF
TGTGCCAGCAGTGACCGGGGGACAGGGCTCACAGATACGCAGTATTTT
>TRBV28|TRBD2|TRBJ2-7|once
CASSSWGGSLSYEQYF
TGTGCCAGCAGTAGTTGGGGGGGGTCTTTATCCTACGAGCAGTACTTC
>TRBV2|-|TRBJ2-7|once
CASRSLGGPSYEQYF
TGTGCCAGCAGATCTTTGGGGGGGCCCTCCTACGAGCAGTACTTC
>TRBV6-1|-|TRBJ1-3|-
CASSLGAYSGNTIYF
TGTGCCAGCAGTTTAGGGGCGTACTCTGGAAACACCATATATTTT
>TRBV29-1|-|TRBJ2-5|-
CSSSVSQETQYF
TGCAGCTCCTCGGTTAGCCAAGAGACCCAGTACTTC
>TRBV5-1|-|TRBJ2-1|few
CASTGTPEYNEQFF
TGCGCCAGCACCGGGACTCCAGAATACAATGAGCAGTTCTTC
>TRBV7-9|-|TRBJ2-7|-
CASSLVVYEQYF
TGTGCCAGCAGCTTAGTTGTATACGAGCAGTACTTC
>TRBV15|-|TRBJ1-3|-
CATSGGATGNTIYF
TGTGCCACCAGCGGGGGGGCCACTGGAAACACCATATATTTT
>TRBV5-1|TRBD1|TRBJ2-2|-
CASSWGQGGITGELFF
TGCGCCAGCAGCTGGGGACAGGGGGGAATCACCGGGGAGCTGTTTTTT
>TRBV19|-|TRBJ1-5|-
CATTPGTNIGNQPQHF
TGTGCCACTACCCCAGGGACTAATATCGGCAATCAGCCCCAGCATTTT
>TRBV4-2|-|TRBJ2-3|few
CASSQQSGVADTQYF
TGTGCCAGCAGCCAACAATCGGGGGTAGCAGATACGCAGTATTTT
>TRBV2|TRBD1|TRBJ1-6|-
CASTRQGPNSPLHF
TGTGCCAGCACCCGACAGGGACCTAACTCACCCCTCCACTTT
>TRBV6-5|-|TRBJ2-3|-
CASSRPRDTQYF
TGTGCCAGCAGCCGACCTAGGGATACGCAGTATTTT
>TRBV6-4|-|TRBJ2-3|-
CASSDSLTDTQYF
TGTGCCAGCAGTGACTCCCTCACAGATACGCAGTATTTT
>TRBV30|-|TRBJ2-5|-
CAWKTGMVRETQYF
TGTGCCTGGAAAACGGGAATGGTTCGGGAGACCCAGTACTTC
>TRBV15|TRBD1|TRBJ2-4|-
CATSTQGVPAKNIQYF
TGTGCCACCAGCACCCAGGGGGTCCCAGCCAAAAACATTCAGTACTTC
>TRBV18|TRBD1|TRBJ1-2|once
CASSLTEGAWAIGGF
TGTGCCAGCTCACTAACGGAGGGGGCCTGGGCGATAGGCGGCTTC
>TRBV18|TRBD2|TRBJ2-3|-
CASSPAGVADTQYF
TGTGCCAGCTCACCAGCGGGGGTGGCAGATACGCAGTATTTT
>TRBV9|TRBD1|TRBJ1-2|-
CASSRTGPPYGYTF
TGTGCCAGCAGCCGGACAGGACCTCCCTATGGCTACACCTTC
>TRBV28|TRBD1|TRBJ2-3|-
CASSFIRGTDTQYF
TGTGCCAGCAGTTTCATCAGGGGGACCGATACGCAGTATTTT
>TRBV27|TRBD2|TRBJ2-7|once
CASMKRGSYEQYF
TGTGCCAGCATGAAGCGGGGGTCCTACGAGCAGTACTTC
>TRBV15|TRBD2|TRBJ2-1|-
CATSRDPSGDNEQFF
TGTGCCACCAGCAGAGATCCTAGCGGGGACAATGAGCAGTTCTTC
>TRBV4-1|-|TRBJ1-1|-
CASSQEPVSNAEAFF
TGCGCCAGCAGCCAAGAGCCGGTGAGTAACGCTGAAGCTTTCTTT
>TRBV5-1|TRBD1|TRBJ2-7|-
CASSLTSGQVFYEQYF
TGCGCCAGCAGCTTGACTTCGGGACAGGTCTTCTACGAGCAGTACTTC
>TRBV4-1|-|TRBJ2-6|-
CASSQSYPGANVLTF
TGCGCCAGCAGCCAGTCCTATCCTGGGGCCAACGTCCTGACTTTC
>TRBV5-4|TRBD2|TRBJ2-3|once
CASSSAGGTDTQYF
TGTGCCAGCAGCTCAGCGGGGGGCACAGATACGCAGTATTTT
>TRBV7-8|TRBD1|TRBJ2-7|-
CASSLDRGYEQYF
TGTGCCAGCAGCTTAGACAGGGGGTACGAGCAGTACTTC
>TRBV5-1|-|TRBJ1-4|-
CASSLIGPLGNEKLFF
TGCGCCAGCAGCTTAATTGGCCCTCTTGGTAATGAAAAACTGTTTTTT
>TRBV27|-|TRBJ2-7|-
CASFLLGAGRSPYEQYF
TGTGCCAGCTTCCTCCTCGGGGCGGGACGGTCCCCCTACGAGCAGTACTTC
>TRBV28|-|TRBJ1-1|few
CASSLSEGTEAFF
TGTGCCAGCAGTTTATCGGAGGGCACTGAAGCTTTCTTT
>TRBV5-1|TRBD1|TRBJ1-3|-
CASSLAQGGRDTIYF
TGCGCCAGCAGCTTGGCCCAGGGGGGACGAGACACCATATATTTT
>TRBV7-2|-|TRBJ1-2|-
CASSLGAGAYYLNYGYTF
TGTGCCAGCAGCTTAGGTGCGGGGGCCTACTACCTTAACTATGGCTACACCTTC
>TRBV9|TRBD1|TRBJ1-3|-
CASSAGTGTGNTIYF
TGTGCCAGCAGCGCCGGGACAGGGACCGGAAACACCATATATTTT
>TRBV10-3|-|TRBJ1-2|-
CASRGGTYGYTF
TGTGCCAGTAGGGGGGGCACCTATGGCTACACCTTC
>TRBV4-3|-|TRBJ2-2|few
CASSQAWGDTGELFF
TGCGCCAGCAGCCAAGCTTGGGGGGACACCGGGGAGCTGTTTTTT
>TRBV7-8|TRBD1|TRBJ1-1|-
CASSPEGAGTEAFF
TGTGCCAGCAGCCCCGAGGGGGCGGGTACTGAAGCTTTCTTT
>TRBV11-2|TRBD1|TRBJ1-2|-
CASSSRTGENYGYTF
TGTGCCAGCAGCTCGAGGACAGGGGAGAACTATGGCTACACCTTC
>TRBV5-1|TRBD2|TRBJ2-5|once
CASSLGSGGPQETQYF
TGCGCCAGCAGCTTGGGTAGCGGGGGCCCCCAAGAGACCCAGTACTTC
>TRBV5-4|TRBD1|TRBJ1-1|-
CARGTGGRNTEAFF
TGTGCCAGGGGGACAGGGGGCCGGAACACTGAAGCTTTCTTT
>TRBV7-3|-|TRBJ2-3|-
CASSKTYTDTQYF
TGTGCCAGCAGCAAAACCTACACAGATACGCAGTATTTT
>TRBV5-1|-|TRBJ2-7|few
CASSLPGQRVNEQYF
TGCGCCAGCAGCTTGCCCGGACAGAGGGTGAACGAGCAGTACTTC
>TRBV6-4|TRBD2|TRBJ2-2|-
CASSEGTSGGENTGELFF
TGTGCCAGCAGTGAGGGGACTAGCGGGGGAGAGAACACCGGGGAGCTGTTTTTT
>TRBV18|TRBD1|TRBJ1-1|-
CASSTDRVIEAFF
TGTGCCAGCTCAACTGACAGGGTGATTGAAGCTTTCTTT
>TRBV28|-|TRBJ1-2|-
CASSLLGVGGYTF
TGTGCCAGCAGTTTGTTGGGAGTAGGGGGCTACACCTTC
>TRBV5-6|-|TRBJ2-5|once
CASSFGTEETQYF
TGTGCCAGCAGCTTTGGTACAGAAGAGACCCAGTACTTC